These 20 T cell receptor beta chains originate from one sample sequenced in a study of cytomegalovirus exposure and HLA in healthy donors. PCR primers comprised 60 Vbeta and 13 Jbeta primers. Clones were sequenced by immunoSEQ multiplex PCR, and TCRdb holds only the in-frame ones, with some missing. Of roughly 200,000 clones in the sample, 77% were seen once. The specimen sequenced was PBMCs. The receptors here all came from a woman aged 55 to 70 in good health and CMV-seropositive.

This clone was observed once. The V gene is TRBV4-3, the J gene TRBJ2-5; TRBD2 might be the D (6 bases). V dropped 4 bases and J dropped 5 bases, with 14 bases sitting between them. CDR1 is LGHNA and CDR2 is YSLEER in the germline V gene. The CDR3 extends over 14 amino acids. CDR3 sequence: CASSRSRGSETQYF. The CDR3 region has the DNA TGCGCCAGCAGCCGGAGCCGGGGGTCGGAGACCCAGTACTTC.

The count of this clone is one. V is TRBV15 and J is TRBJ2-5, with TRBD1 as a possible D gene (6 bases). From germline, CDR1 is LNHNV and CDR2 YYDKDF (reference sequence). CDR3 length: 14 amino acids. The V end was cut by 1 base, the J end by 0 bases, with 6 bases between. The CDR3 reads CATSRGTDQETQYF. DNA for the CDR3: TGTGCCACCAGCAGAGGGACAGACCAAGAGACCCAGTACTTC.

The gene calls are TRBV28 and TRBJ1-1; D is undetermined. V lost 4 bases and J 8 bases, leaving 8 bases between the germline ends. The germline V gene encodes CDR1 MDHEN and CDR2 SYDVKM. The CDR3 is 11 residues long. CDR3 coding DNA: TGTGCCAGCAGTTGGCGAGGCGAAGCTTTCTTT. Encoded protein: CASSWRGEAFF.

This clone was recorded a few times. The V gene is TRBV19, the J gene TRBJ2-1; TRBD2 agrees at 11 bases. The CDR3 sequence is 16 residues long. The V gene's germline CDR1 is LNHDA and CDR2 SQIVND (reference sequence). V was pared by 4 bases and J by 5 bases, with 7 bases of the junction left unmatched. As DNA, the CDR3 is TGTGCCAGTAGTACCCAGGGACTAGCGGAGAACAATGAGCAGTTCTTC. It yields the protein CASSTQGLAENNEQFF.

V and J are TRBV5-1 and TRBJ1-1; tentative D call: TRBD1 (6 bases). Germline CDR1 is SGHRS and CDR2 is YFSETQ. CDR3 size: 17 residues. Trimming removed 4 bases from V and 3 bases from J, with 22 bases in between. The CDR3 sequence is CASSARAGGWTDTEAFF. The DNA for the CDR3 is TGCGCCAGCAGCGCGAGGGCGGGGGGCTGGACGGACACTGAAGCTTTCTTT.

This chain links TRBV18 with TRBJ2-7, with 11 nucleotides matching TRBD2. Trimming at V came to 0 bases and at J to 1 base, leaving 5 bases not matched to a gene. Germline values: CDR1 KGHSH, CDR2 LQKENI. The CDR3 is made up of 17 amino acids. CDR3 in DNA: TGTGCCAGCTCACCACCAACTAGCGGGGGCCCGTCCTACGAGCAGTACTTC. This codes for CASSPPTSGGPSYEQYF. Full variable domain (rest looked up from reference TRBV18 and TRBJ2-7): NAGVMQNPRHLVRRRGQEARLRCSPMKGHSHVYWYRQLPEEGLKFMVYLQKENIIDESGMPKERFSAEFPKEGPSILRIQQVVRGDSAAYFCASSPPTSGGPSYEQYFGPGTRLTVT.

This clone was counted between two and nine times. This chain joins TRBV27 and TRBJ1-5; D perhaps matches TRBD1 (6 bases). Germline V gene data show CDR1 as MNHEY and CDR2 as SMNVEV (reference sequence). The ends were cut back, 4 bases at V and 5 bases at J, with 15 bases in the middle. The CDR3 is made up of 15 amino acids. The CDR3 protein is CASSSSQGEDQPQHF. DNA for the CDR3: TGTGCCAGCAGTTCGTCACAGGGCGAGGATCAGCCCCAGCATTTT.

This chain connects TRBV6-6 to TRBJ1-2, with TRBD1 as a possible D gene (5 bases). Trimming shortened V by 3 bases and J by 8 bases, and 13 bases separated the two germline ends. There are 13 residues in the CDR3. Germline V gene lookup returns CDR1 MNHNY and CDR2 SVGAGI (reference sequence). The DNA for the CDR3 is TGTGCCAGCAGTTATGGCAGGGCGGAAGGCTACACCTTC. Its translation: CASSYGRAEGYTF.

Notes on this clone: The DNA is left out, because the CDR3 cannot be placed on it with certainty; the CDR3 is given as TCRdb lists it. The chain employs TRBV28 and TRBJ1-5. The germline gives CDR1 MDHEN, CDR2 SYDVKM. The CDR3 is 14 amino acids long, termini counted. Here the CDR3 reads CASSLGTGDQPQHF.

CDR3 loop: CASSLFSSGANVLTF. The CDR3 DNA reads TGTGCCAGCAGCCTTTTTAGCTCTGGGGCCAACGTCCTGACTTTC. The chain carries TRBV5-8 and TRBJ2-6; D is uncertain. CDR3 length: 15 amino acids. V was shortened by 4 bases and J by 0 bases, with 8 bases between the two germline ends. CDR1 SGHTS and CDR2 YDEGEE come from the germline V gene.

J is TRBJ1-2 and V is TRBV18; possible D gene TRBD1, 5 bases. Germline V gene lookup returns CDR1 KGHSH and CDR2 LQKENI. There are 14 residues in the CDR3. Trimming removed 0 bases at V and 3 bases at J, with 8 bases between. This CDR3 is CASSPPSGDYGYTF. The CDR3 DNA follows: TGTGCCAGCTCACCACCGTCGGGGGACTATGGCTACACCTTC.

The chain carries TRBV2 and TRBJ1-6; 7 bases agree with TRBD1. There are 15 residues in the CDR3. In germline, CDR1 is SNHLY, CDR2 FYNNEI. With V trimmed by 5 bases and J by 4 bases, 5 bases remained unmatched. CDR3 sequence reads: CASSLGQVYNSPLHF. In DNA form, the CDR3 reads TGTGCCAGCAGTCTAGGACAGGTGTATAATTCACCCCTCCACTTT.

V is TRBV2 and J is TRBJ2-2; D might be TRBD1 (6 bases). The V gene lost 8 bases and the J gene lost 11 bases, with 15 bases spanning the gap. The CDR3 is made up of 12 amino acids. In germline, CDR1 is SNHLY, CDR2 FYNNEI. The CDR3 reads CASGYRVGELFF. For the CDR3, the DNA is TGTGCCAGCGGCTACAGGGTCGGCGAGCTGTTTTTT. Drawing the rest from reference TRBV2 and TRBJ2-2, the complete variable domain is EPEVTQTPSHQVTQMGQEVILRCVPISNHLYFYWYRQILGQKVEFLVSFYNNEISEKSEIFDDQFSVERPDGSNFTLKIRSTKLEDSAMYFCASGYRVGELFFGEGSRLTVL.

DNA of the CDR3: TGTGCCAGCAGCTTATACGAGGAGACCCAGTACTTC. It translates to CASSLYEETQYF. The chain has TRBV11-2 and TRBJ2-5, with D unresolved. Germline V gene lookup returns CDR1 SGHAT and CDR2 FQNNGV. V was trimmed by 2 bases and J by 5 bases, leaving 6 bases between them. The CDR3 has 12 residues.

The chain carries TRBV14 and TRBJ2-5; D unresolved. CDR1 and CDR2 (germline): SGHDN, FVKESK. Trimming removed 4 bases from V and 5 bases from J, with 8 bases in between. The CDR3 has 12 residues. The CDR3 reads CASSLTTETQYF. Written as DNA, the CDR3 is TGTGCCAGCAGCCTCACTACCGAGACCCAGTACTTC. The whole variable domain, remainder taken from reference TRBV14 and TRBJ2-5, is EAGVTQFPSHSVIEKGQTVTLRCDPISGHDNLYWYRRVMGKEIKFLLHFVKESKQDESGMPNNRFLAERTGGTYSTLKVQPAELEDSGVYFCASSLTTETQYFGPGTRLLVL.

The rearrangement links TRBV2 to TRBJ1-2; TRBD1 agrees at 7 bases. V gave up 6 bases and J gave up 6 bases; unmatched junction bases: 7. CDR3 length equals 13 residues. The germline V gene has CDR1 SNHLY and CDR2 FYNNEI. CDR3 DNA sequence: TGTGCCAGCAGCTACCGACAGGGTGATGGCTACACCTTC. This gives the protein CASSYRQGDGYTF.

The V call is TRBV30, the J call TRBJ2-1; TRBD2 aligns across 8 bases. The CDR3 runs 15 residues. J was trimmed by 0 bases and V by 1 base; bases with no gene match: 2. The V gene's germline CDR1 is GTSNPN and CDR2 SVGIG (reference sequence). This CDR3 is CAWSALAGSYNEQFF. The CDR3 DNA reads as TGTGCCTGGAGTGCCCTAGCGGGCTCCTACAATGAGCAGTTCTTC.

This clone appeared a few times. The gene calls are TRBV6-1 and TRBJ1-1; D is ambiguous. V shed 3 bases and J shed 5 bases, with 25 bases lying between them. This CDR3 contains 18 residues. Per germline, CDR1 MNHNS and CDR2 SASEGT. The CDR3 sequence: CASSDLEIVTARETEAFF. CDR3 coding DNA: TGTGCCAGCAGTGACTTGGAGATTGTTACAGCGAGGGAGACTGAAGCTTTCTTT.

The chain joins TRBV6-5 to TRBJ1-6, with TRBD1 identical over 7 bases. The CDR3 contains 13 residues. Germline assignment: CDR1 MNHEY and CDR2 SVGAGI. Trimming removed 5 bases from V and 10 bases from J; junction bases left unmatched: 5. CDR3 sequence (DNA): TGTGCCAGCAGTACAGGGGTGCGGTCACCCCTCCACTTT. Its translation: CASSTGVRSPLHF.

The J gene is TRBJ2-1, the V gene TRBV5-1; 12 nucleotides agree with TRBD2. Germline CDR1 and CDR2: SGHRS and YFSETQ. The ends lost 3 bases at V and 6 bases at J; junction bases unmatched: 13. This CDR3 has 18 amino acids. The CDR3 DNA follows: TGCGCCAGCAGCTCGGGACTAGCGGGCCCAGGTTGGTTCAATGAGCAGTTCTTC. Translation gives CASSSGLAGPGWFNEQFF.